Below are 7 T cell receptor beta chains sequenced from a single sample in a study of cytomegalovirus exposure and HLA in healthy donors. PCR used 60 Vbeta primers and 13 Jbeta primers. The method was immunoSEQ multiplex PCR; TCRdb's version includes in-frame clones alone and lacks a portion of them. The repertoire holds approximately 97,000 clones, with about four fifths as singletons. The specimen sequenced was PBMCs. These receptors originate from a woman in her 40s in good health and CMV-seropositive.

J is TRBJ1-5 and V is TRBV4-1; 7 positions match TRBD1. The germline CDR1 and CDR2 sequences are MGHRA and YSYEKL. J was trimmed by 4 bases and V by 0 bases; bases with no gene match: 6. This CDR3 comprises 16 residues. The CDR3 region is CASSQENPGGNQPQHF. As DNA, the CDR3 is TGCGCCAGCAGCCAAGAAAACCCAGGGGGGAATCAGCCCCAGCATTTT.

V is TRBV5-1 and J is TRBJ2-2, with 7 bases aligning to TRBD1. Germline-derived CDR1 and CDR2 are SGHRS and YFSETQ. The trim removed 4 bases at V and 5 bases at J, leaving 5 bases unmatched. The CDR3 sequence is 14 residues long. CDR3 bases: TGCGCCAGCAGCCCGACAGGGTCAACCGGGGAGCTGTTTTTT. Translating gives CASSPTGSTGELFF.

The chain recombines TRBV5-1 with TRBJ2-2, with a tentative D call TRBD1 (7 bases). V was pared by 4 bases and J by 8 bases, with 15 bases between. The CDR3 runs 14 residues. The germline V gene encodes CDR1 SGHRS and CDR2 YFSETQ. The CDR3 DNA reads TGCGCCAGCAGCCAGGGGGACTTTGGGGGGGAGCTGTTTTTT. Translated: CASSQGDFGGELFF.

V usage is TRBV28 and J usage is TRBJ1-5; 8 bases are a match to TRBD1. Trimming cost V 5 bases and J 3 bases; bases outside gene matches: 6. The CDR3 runs to 15 residues. In germline, CDR1 is MDHEN, CDR2 SYDVKM. CDR3 in DNA: TGTGCCAGCAGTACAGGGGGTTATGACAATCAGCCCCAGCATTTT. Translating it yields CASSTGGYDNQPQHF. The full variable domain, completed using reference TRBV28 and TRBJ1-5, is DVKVTQSSRYLVKRTGEKVFLECVQDMDHENMFWYRQDPGLGLRLIYFSYDVKMKEKGDIPEGYSVSREKKERFSLILESASTNQTSMYLCASSTGGYDNQPQHFGDGTRLSIL.

This clone was seen a handful of times. The chain employs TRBV19 and TRBJ2-1, with 8 positions matching TRBD2. V was clipped by 3 bases and J by 4 bases; unmatched bases: 11. The CDR3 totals 17 residues. The germline gives CDR1 LNHDA, CDR2 SQIVND (reference sequence). The CDR3 DNA reads TGTGCCAGTAGTATCTCCTCTTTAACGGGAGGGTACAATGAGCAGTTCTTC. It encodes CASSISSLTGGYNEQFF.

The rearrangement uses TRBV9 and TRBJ2-5; TRBD2 is a possible D gene (6 bases). Per the germline V gene, CDR1 is SGDLS and CDR2 is YYNGEE. Trimming took off 0 bases at V and 5 bases at J, with 14 bases between the two ends. The CDR3 length is 15 residues. CDR3 bases: TGTGCCAGCAGCGTAGGTGGGGGGAAGGGGGAGACCCAGTACTTC. This encodes CASSVGGGKGETQYF.

The chain combines TRBV30 with TRBJ2-7; D perhaps matches TRBD2 (6 bases). Deletions cut 3 bases from V and 3 bases from J, with 12 bases between. There are 13 residues in the CDR3. Germline-derived CDR1 and CDR2 are GTSNPN and SVGIG (reference sequence). The CDR3 loop is CAWSVGLVYEQYF. CDR3 nucleotides: TGTGCCTGGAGCGTGGGACTCGTCTACGAGCAGTACTTC.